This is a list of T cell receptor beta chains from one sample in a study of cytomegalovirus exposure and HLA in healthy donors. Only in-frame clones appear in the TCRdb table, and some are missing; sequencing was by immunoSEQ multiplex PCR. Found here are approximately 210,000 clones, about 91% of them singletons; the top ten hold approximately 2.9%. Source material: PBMCs. These receptors were collected from a woman in her late teens or twenties in good health and CMV-seronegative. CDR3s include the opening cysteine and the closing phenylalanine or tryptophan. D genes are given only for firm matches. Size tells how often a clone was seen (once, few, many) or the class of an expanded clone, and some rows leave it out.

V gene,clone size,D gene,J gene,CDR3 protein,CDR3 DNA
TRBV2,-,TRBD1,TRBJ2-7,CASSDAGDRGVPYEQYF,TGTGCCAGCAGTGATGCGGGGGACAGGGGAGTCCCCTACGAGCAGTACTTC
TRBV27,-,TRBD1,TRBJ1-3,CASSNRGSGNTIYF,TGTGCCAGCAGCAACAGGGGATCTGGAAACACCATATATTTT
TRBV11-2,-,-,TRBJ1-2,CASSLARRYGYTF,TGTGCCAGCAGCTTAGCCAGGCGCTATGGCTACACCTTC
TRBV2,few,-,TRBJ1-2,CASSPTGTYGYTF,TGTGCCAGCAGTCCTACAGGGACCTATGGCTACACCTTC
TRBV6-1,-,-,TRBJ1-5,CASSEAQGNQPQHF,TGTGCCAGCAGTGAAGCGCAGGGCAATCAGCCCCAGCATTTT
TRBV2,medium-sized,-,TRBJ1-1,CASSGEGLNTEAFF,TGTGCCAGCAGTGGTGAGGGCCTGAACACTGAAGCTTTCTTT
TRBV4-1,-,-,TRBJ1-1,CASSQDRRGGNTEAFF,TGCGCCAGCAGCCAAGATCGAAGGGGAGGGAACACTGAAGCTTTCTTT
TRBV9,-,-,TRBJ2-3,CASSQVGGTDTQYF,TGTGCCAGCAGTCAAGTGGGAGGCACAGATACGCAGTATTTT
TRBV5-6,-,-,TRBJ2-2,CASSVNSMGELFF,TGTGCCAGCAGCGTCAATTCAATGGGGGAGCTGTTTTTT
TRBV11-2,-,TRBD1,TRBJ1-4,CASSIFGTGNEKLFF,TGTGCCAGCAGCATTTTCGGGACAGGGAATGAAAAACTGTTTTTT
TRBV2,-,-,TRBJ1-1,CASSRDTDTEAFF,TGTGCCAGCTCCCGGGACACCGACACTGAAGCTTTCTTT